This TCR beta chain was profiled in a study of T-cell memory formation after mild COVID-19. The CDR3 has 13 amino acids. After removal of 4 bases from V and 9 bases from J, the junction contained 8 bases not matched to a gene. Germline V lookup: CDR1 SGHDT, CDR2 YYEEEE. TCRdb used MiXCR to reprocess the 5' RACE reads, holding one entry per CDR3 protein. The sample lists a few hundred thousand distinct CDR3 sequences; 15% were seen once. This TCR derives from a man between 18 and 29 years old who had mild COVID-19 (a few samples of this study predate the infection). Cell type and time point are not known. Sequenced input: PBMCs or a T cell subset sorted from them (not recorded which). The chain combines TRBV5-6 with TRBJ2-7; 9 bases are shared with TRBD1. The chain's CDR3 is CASSTYGQGRQYF. DNA of the CDR3: TGTGCCAGCAGCACCTATGGACAGGGGAGGCAGTACTTC.